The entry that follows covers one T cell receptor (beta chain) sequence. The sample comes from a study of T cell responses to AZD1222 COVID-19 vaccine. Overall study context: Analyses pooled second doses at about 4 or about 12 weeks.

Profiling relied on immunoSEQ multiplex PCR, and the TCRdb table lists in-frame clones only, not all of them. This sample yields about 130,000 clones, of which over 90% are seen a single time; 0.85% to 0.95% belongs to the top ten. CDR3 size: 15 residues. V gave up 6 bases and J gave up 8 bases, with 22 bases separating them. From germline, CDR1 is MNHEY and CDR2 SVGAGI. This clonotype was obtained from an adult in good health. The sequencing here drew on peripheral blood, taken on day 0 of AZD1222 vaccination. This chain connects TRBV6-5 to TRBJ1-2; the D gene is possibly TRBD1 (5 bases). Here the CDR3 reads CASSGGMGLLWGYTF. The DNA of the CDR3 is TGTGCCAGCAGCGGGGGGATGGGGCTACTATGGGGCTACACCTTC.